This T cell receptor (beta chain) was found in a study of blood T cell repertoires in COVID-19. Study in general: Collection of acute and convalescent COVID-19 samples took place in the United States, Italy and Spain. PBMCs, B-cell-depleted T cells, or T cells provided the cDNA or gDNA that made up the material.

This clone was observed a single time. From germline, CDR1 is SGHNT and CDR2 YYREEE (reference sequence). This CDR3 is 17 amino acids long. The J segment lost 6 bases and the V segment lost 4 bases, leaving 16 bases of the junction unmatched. In the original analysis: Amplifying reference gene primers gave estimates of nucleated cell counts. Sequencing used immunoSEQ multiplex PCR; TCRdb keeps in-frame clones, though not all of them. V, J and clone size derive from that table, while D and trimming were established from the DNA sequence. The sample lists 180,000 or so clones, approximately 89% occurring once.

This sequence joins TRBV5-4 and TRBJ2-3; 8 bases are a match to TRBD2. The sample was peripheral blood. The TCR sequence derives from a woman in her thirties with acute or convalescent COVID-19. CDR3 loop: CASSQLPSGSLPDTQYF. DNA of the CDR3: TGTGCCAGCAGCCAACTACCCAGCGGGAGCCTCCCGGATACGCAGTATTTT.